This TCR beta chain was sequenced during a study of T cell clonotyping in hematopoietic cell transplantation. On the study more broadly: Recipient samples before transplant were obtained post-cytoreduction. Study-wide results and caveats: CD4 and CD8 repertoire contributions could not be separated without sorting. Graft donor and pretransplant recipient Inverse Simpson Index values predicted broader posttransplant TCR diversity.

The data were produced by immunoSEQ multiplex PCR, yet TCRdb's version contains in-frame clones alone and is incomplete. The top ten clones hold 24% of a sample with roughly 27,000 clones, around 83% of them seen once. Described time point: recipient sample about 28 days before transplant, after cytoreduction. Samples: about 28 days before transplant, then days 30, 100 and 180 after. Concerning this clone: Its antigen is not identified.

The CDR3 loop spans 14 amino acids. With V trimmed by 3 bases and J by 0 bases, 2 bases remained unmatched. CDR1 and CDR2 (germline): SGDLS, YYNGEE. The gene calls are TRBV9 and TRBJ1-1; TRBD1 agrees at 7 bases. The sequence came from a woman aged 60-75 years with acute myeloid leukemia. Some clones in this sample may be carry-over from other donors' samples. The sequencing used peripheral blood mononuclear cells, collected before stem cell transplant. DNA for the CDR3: TGTGCCAGCAGCGAGGGACAGATGAACACTGAAGCTTTCTTT. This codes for CASSEGQMNTEAFF.